One and the same sample provided the 12 T cell receptor beta chains below, sequenced in a study of blood T cell repertoires in COVID-19. Assay: immunoSEQ multiplex PCR; the TCRdb copy retains only in-frame clones and omits some. The sample has tens of thousands of clones; 89% are singletons. The sequenced sample consisted of peripheral blood. All receptors derive from a human donor in a cohort sampled during active COVID-19.

This chain uses TRBV27 with TRBJ2-7, with 10 bases aligning to TRBD1. The CDR3 has 15 amino acids. Looked up from germline, CDR1 is MNHEY and CDR2 is SMNVEV (reference sequence). With 5 bases clipped from V and 2 bases from J, the junction kept 6 bases outside the gene matches. The CDR3 coding sequence is TGTGCCAGCAGTCTCGCGGGACAGGGGCCCTACGAGCAGTACTTC. This codes for CASSLAGQGPYEQYF.

The chain has TRBV7-2 and TRBJ1-3; 9 bases line up with TRBD1. The CDR3 runs to 15 residues. After removal of 5 bases from V and 4 bases from J, the junction contained 6 bases not matched to a gene. In germline, CDR1 is SGHTA, CDR2 FQGNSA. The CDR3 coding sequence is TGTGCCAGCAGCCAGGGGGGGACAGGGGGAAACACCATATATTTT. This codes for CASSQGGTGGNTIYF.

The chain employs TRBV2 and TRBJ2-7; 11 bases agree with TRBD2. Germline V CDR1 and CDR2: SNHLY, FYNNEI. Germline trimming cut 5 bases from V and 0 bases from J; bases unmatched to any gene: 3. The CDR3 spans 15 residues. CDR3 coding DNA: TGTGCCAGCAGTCCTACTAGCGGGGGCTCCTACGAGCAGTACTTC. This codes for CASSPTSGGSYEQYF.

The V and J genes are TRBV28 and TRBJ1-5, with D perhaps TRBD1 (6 bases). V lost 3 bases to trimming and J lost 7 bases, with 10 bases between them. CDR1 is MDHEN and CDR2 is SYDVKM in the germline V gene. The CDR3 runs to 13 residues. CDR3 loop: CASSLTGRQPQHF. CDR3 nucleotides: TGTGCCAGCAGTTTGACAGGTCGGCAGCCCCAGCATTTT.

This clone came up once. The chain links TRBV28 to TRBJ1-5; possibly TRBD1 for D (5 bases). In germline, CDR1 is MDHEN, CDR2 SYDVKM. The CDR3 contains 15 residues. V was shortened by 3 bases and J by 6 bases, with 15 bases between the two germline ends. The DNA for the CDR3 is TGTGCCAGCAGTTTTGTGGGCAGGGCGAGTCAGCCCCAGCATTTT. Encoded protein: CASSFVGRASQPQHF.

This sequence joins TRBV6-1 and TRBJ2-7, with 7 bases lining up with TRBD2. Germline lookup yields CDR1 MNHNS and CDR2 SASEGT. Trimming removed 1 base from V and 0 bases from J; junction bases left unmatched: 3. The CDR3 runs 15 residues. DNA for the CDR3: TGTGCCAGCAGTGAAGGGCGGGAGCTCTCCTACGAGCAGTACTTC. Its translation: CASSEGRELSYEQYF.

The chain links TRBV7-8 to TRBJ2-6, with TRBD1 as a possible D gene (6 bases). The CDR3 has 19 residues. CDR1 SGHVS and CDR2 FQNEAQ come from the germline V gene. Trimming left V 5 bases short and J 0 bases short, with 20 bases between. CDR3 residues: CASSGSDRSSNSGANVLTF. In DNA, the CDR3 is TGTGCCAGCAGCGGCAGCGACAGGTCTTCCAACTCTGGGGCCAACGTCCTGACTTTC.

The rearrangement uses TRBV30 and TRBJ1-1; TRBD1 matches 9 bases. Germline CDR1 and CDR2: GTSNPN and SVGIG (reference sequence). CDR3 length: 12 amino acids. Trimming cost V 3 bases and J 9 bases; bases outside gene matches: 5. The CDR3 bases are TGTGCCTGGAGACAGGGGGCGTTGAAAGCTTTCTTT. Amino acid sequence: CAWRQGALKAFF.

This clone was seen a single time. The chain has TRBV5-4 and TRBJ2-4, with D perhaps TRBD1 (6 bases). The CDR3 extends over 16 amino acids. CDR1 is SGHNT and CDR2 is YYREEE in the germline V gene (reference sequence). The V and J ends lost 4 bases and 1 base respectively, with 15 bases between them. CDR3 coding DNA: TGTGCCAGCAGCCGTCAGGGGACGGGGGCCAAAAACATTCAGTACTTC. It is translated as CASSRQGTGAKNIQYF.

A single count supports this clone. This sequence joins TRBV27 and TRBJ1-6; TRBD1 aligns across 10 bases. J was trimmed by 1 base and V by 7 bases; bases with no gene match: 7. Germline-derived CDR1 and CDR2 are MNHEY and SMNVEV (reference sequence). The CDR3 runs to 17 residues. The CDR3 nucleotides read TGTGCCAGCAACCCGGGACAGGGGCCGTCCTATAATTCACCCCTCCACTTT. This codes for CASNPGQGPSYNSPLHF.

This sequence joins TRBV4-1 and TRBJ2-1; the match to TRBD2 covers 10 bases. J gave up 6 bases and V 3 bases, and 8 bases lay outside the gene matches. Germline CDR1 and CDR2: MGHRA and YSYEKL. The CDR3 consists of 16 residues. The CDR3 sequence is CASSQVTGLAINEQFF. The CDR3 DNA sequence: TGCGCCAGCAGCCAGGTTACGGGACTAGCGATCAATGAGCAGTTCTTC.

V and J are TRBV6-2 or TRBV6-3 and TRBJ1-3; the match to TRBD1 covers 7 bases. CDR1 and CDR2 from the germline V gene are MNHEY and SVGEGT. This CDR3 comprises 15 residues. Trimming took 3 bases from V and 0 from J; bases not matched to a gene: 2. The CDR3 reads CASSYGDSSGNTIYF. As DNA, the CDR3 is TGTGCCAGCAGTTATGGGGACAGCTCTGGAAACACCATATATTTT.